This T cell receptor beta chain emerged from a study of Ad26.COV2.S vaccination and SARS-CoV-2 variants (dated by TCRdb to the early 2020s). Notes on the research overall: Donors in the vaccine arm were drawn from COV1001, a phase I-IIa trial of Ad26.COV2.S in healthy adults that was multicentre, randomized, double-blind and placebo-controlled. A total of approximately 30 samples were included in the TCR-sequenced set, comprising around 19 Ad26.COV2.S vaccine recipients, 5 placebo recipients and 8 SARS-CoV-2 convalescent individuals. TCRbeta repertoire sequencing was used to assess the specificity and breadth of SARS-CoV-2-reactive T cell receptors after Ad26.COV2.S vaccination. Dosing of Ad26.COV2.S was intramuscular, at either 5x10^10 or 1x10^11 viral particles, delivered as one shot or as two shots spaced 56 days apart. Trial participants were randomized into five groups of five, in which low-dose or high-dose Ad26.COV2.S was given once or twice, or placebo was given on both occasions. Throughout the experiments and outcome assessment, investigators stayed blinded to trial group allocation. Study-wide findings and limitations: Spike-specific TCR breadth was higher in Ad26.COV2.S recipients than in placebo recipients (P = 0.0014). Substantial breadth of spike-specific CD8+ and CD4+ T cell responses was reported after vaccination. Vaccine and placebo recipients had similar non-spike TCR breadth, a finding consistent with the vaccine containing only spike. The authors noted that total T cell responses may have been underestimated by the TCR breadth and depth analyses. The study lacked the statistical power to compare responses across vaccine doses or regimens.

The treatment or condition label of this sample denotes: 15 to 20 received Ad26.COV2.S at low or high dose, single or two shots; roughly 5 received placebo; per-sample allocation not given. For vaccine and placebo recipients, the sequenced repertoires came from samples collected on day 63 after the first injection. In Cohort 1b, roughly 26 adults aged 18-55 years were enrolled at a single site in Boston, USA, between 29 July and 7 August 2020. Ad26.COV2.S consisted of a replication-incompetent adenovirus type 26 vector by which a prefusion-stabilized SARS-CoV-2 spike protein from the original Wuhan strain was expressed. For this clone: Its binding antigen is unknown. One base away there is no much larger clone; base qualities are not given.

V was cut back by 5 bases and J by 2 bases, leaving a gap of 16 bases between them. The germline V gene sets CDR1 to SGHTA and CDR2 to FQGTGA. The CDR3 numbers 15 residues from cysteine through phenylalanine. Just the 45-base CDR3 DNA is kept, in frame starting at base 1. The immunoSEQ Assay was used to sequence TCRbeta CDR3 regions. After extraction, genomic DNA underwent amplification by bias-controlled multiplex PCR, followed by high-throughput sequencing. The authors' analysis ran thus. To quantify the absolute abundance of every unique TCRbeta CDR3 region, sequences were collapsed and filtered. T cell fraction was estimated by normalizing TCRbeta template counts to usable DNA, which was measured by amplifying reference genes present in all nucleated cells. Repertoire TCRs were annotated as SARS-CoV-2-specific by exact matching of V gene, CDR3 amino acid sequence and J gene to a known reactive TCR set. MIRA supplied the reference SARS-CoV-2 TCR set, which was filtered for enrichment in COVID-19-positive ImmuneCODE repertoires so that public or cross-reactive TCRs were removed. Drawing on the MIRA antigens, annotated TCRs were analysed further at the level of specific ORF or position within ORF. Breadth was defined as the number of annotated unique rearrangements divided by the total number of unique productive rearrangements, and depth was defined as the summed frequency of the annotated unique rearrangements. Two-sided Wilcoxon rank-sum tests were applied when comparing TCR breadth between groups. Sourced from immuneACCESS, this table was stored by TCRdb with only in-frame sequences that have V and J called. A share of the clones is absent; for the studies checked, an unresolved V gene accounts for under half, and the remainder has no known explanation. V and J calls and clone size are those listed in that table; D and trimming were worked out from the DNA. The sample has some 460,000 clones on record, roughly nine tenths of them singletons. The top ten clones comprise approximately 1.7% of the sample.

The source was peripheral blood, collected in a trial of Ad26.COV2.S vaccine versus placebo. The V and J genes are TRBV7-3 and TRBJ2-7; matching of 6 bases hints at TRBD2 as the D gene. The sequence came from a person aged 18-60 years who received the Ad26.COV2.S COVID-19 vaccine or a placebo. The DNA reads as follows: TGTGCCAGCAGCCTTCATGGTGCGGGGCCCTACGAGCAGTACTTC. It encodes CASSLHGAGPYEQYF.